This T cell receptor (beta chain) was recovered during a study of T-cell memory formation after mild COVID-19. Across the study: TCR clusters showed largely donor specificity. Whole-study findings and limits: Pre-infection memory showed some responding clones, and this suggested that cross-reactive memory joined. Clones that contracted from day 15 to 85 were balanced CD4/CD8, while later expanders leaned CD4+.

The authors produced TCR alpha and TCR beta cDNA libraries with sample barcodes and UMIs by 5'RACE using constant-segment primers. TCRdb passed the 5' RACE reads through MiXCR, listing each CDR3 protein once. This sample carries about 400,000 distinct CDR3 sequences, more than 15% of them seen once, and the ten largest clones take 20% to 25%. This clonotype was found many times. The antigen is undetermined. Germline values: CDR1 ENHRY, CDR2 SYGVKD. The CDR3 runs 16 residues. V dropped 0 bases and J dropped 2 bases, with 13 bases sitting between them. The gene calls are TRBV10-3 and TRBJ2-5; D unresolved. The sequencing input was PBMCs or a T cell subset sorted from them (not recorded which). The receptor was isolated from a young man who had mild COVID-19 (a few samples of this study predate the infection). Cell type and time point are not known. CDR3 bases: TGTGCCATCAGTGAGTCGGAAGTTGGCGGACAAGAGACCCAGTACTTC. This codes for CAISESEVGGQETQYF.